This T cell receptor beta chain was sequenced for a study of spatial heterogeneity in lung cancer. About this clonotype itself: Its target is not known.

Each CDR3 protein is one row after TCRdb ran MiXCR on the 5' RACE reads. The sample consists of 40,000 to 45,000 distinct CDR3 sequences, approximately 6.2% of them appearing once. Findings and limits, study-wide: TCRs found ubiquitously expanded in tumor appeared in blood more at resection than at follow-up.

The CDR3 runs 16 residues. The junction had 4 bases not matched to a gene; V was cut back by 3 bases and J by 0 bases. Germline V gives CDR1 DFQATT, CDR2 SNEGSKA (reference sequence). The time point was: sample taken at primary tumor resection. No cells were sorted before sequencing. The whole RNA sequenced was extracted from tumor, nontumor lung or frozen PBMC. Sample: PBMCs, taken at surgery. The origin of this receptor is a female donor with early-stage non-small cell lung cancer. This chain joins TRBV20-1 and TRBJ2-1, with 11 bases lining up with TRBD2. The CDR3 DNA reads TGCAGTGCTAGGACTAGCGGGGTCAGCTCCTACAATGAGCAGTTCTTC. Its protein is CSARTSGVSSYNEQFF.